A selection of T cell receptor beta chains follows, all from one sample in a study of T cells in Graves' hyperthyroidism and ophthalmopathy. TCRdb called the multiplex PCR reads again in MiXCR, with one record for every CDR3 protein. The profile shows 250,000 to 350,000 distinct CDR3 sequences, around 17% of them singletons. Sequenced: blood. These receptors all stem from a man younger than 40 with Graves' hyperthyroidism. Each CDR3 is given with its conserved first and last residue.

TRBV29-1	TRBJ1-2	CSVGQGADYGYTF
TRBV4-2	TRBJ2-4	CASSQDWGEAKNIQYF
TRBV27	TRBJ1-5	CASSFLGNSNRPQHF
TRBV7-2	TRBJ2-5	CASSLVSTAGETQYF
TRBV11-2	TRBJ2-5	CASSLGRGTVETQYF
TRBV5-1	TRBJ2-7	CASSPGTGNNEQYF
TRBV28	TRBJ2-5	CATRMFQETQYF
TRBV15	TRBJ2-1	CATSKSLHGQVTNEQFF
TRBV5-1	TRBJ1-1	CASSFGGVNTEAFF
TRBV5-6	TRBJ1-6	CASSFGLRDRENSPLHF
TRBV5-1	TRBJ2-2	CASSLDRVAGELFF
TRBV4-2	TRBJ2-7	CASSPGLAGGNLYEQYF
TRBV3-1	TRBJ2-1	CASSQGGTGYNEQFF
TRBV5-1	TRBJ2-2	CASSFLGEENTGELFF
TRBV27	TRBJ2-7	CASSAPDHRQNEQYF
TRBV7-9	TRBJ2-1	CASSLATRGYGNEQFF
TRBV12-3/TRBV12-4	TRBJ1-5	CASSRGKDNQPQHF
TRBV18	TRBJ1-1	CASSPGTGPTEAFF
TRBV3-1	TRBJ2-7	CASSPGPFYEQYF
TRBV11-3	TRBJ2-1	CASSSIAGGLDEQFF
TRBV6-2/TRBV6-3	TRBJ2-6	CASEGWGAGANVLTF
TRBV25-1	TRBJ1-1	CASSEGGGHRTEAFF
TRBV7-3	TRBJ2-3	CASSLNRGLLTDTQYF